The source of this T cell receptor (beta chain) is a study of blood T cell repertoires in COVID-19. Study background: Samples representing acute and convalescent COVID-19 were sourced from the United States, Italy and Spain.

Ages ranged from roughly 18 to 100 years, with residence in approximately 25 US areas. Cohort assignment relied on participant-reported clinical history. Cohort 3 donors counted as recovered after two negative PCRs, clearance, or resolved symptoms. Clones were sequenced by immunoSEQ multiplex PCR, and TCRdb holds only the in-frame ones, with some missing. The sample includes 300,000 to 400,000 clones, roughly nine tenths of them seen just once. The length of the CDR3 is 14 residues. Looked up from germline, CDR1 is SGHDN and CDR2 is FVKESK. The V end lost 2 bases, the J end lost 4 bases, and 11 bases lay between the germline ends.

The specimen sequenced was PBMCs or T cells enriched from blood (not recorded which). V usage is TRBV14 and J usage is TRBJ1-1; no reliable D call. This clonotype was obtained from a man aged 60 to 69 who had recovered from COVID-19. CDR3 nucleotide sequence: TGTGCCAGCAGCCAAAACTGGGCAGGCACTGAAGCTTTCTTT. This codes for CASSQNWAGTEAFF.